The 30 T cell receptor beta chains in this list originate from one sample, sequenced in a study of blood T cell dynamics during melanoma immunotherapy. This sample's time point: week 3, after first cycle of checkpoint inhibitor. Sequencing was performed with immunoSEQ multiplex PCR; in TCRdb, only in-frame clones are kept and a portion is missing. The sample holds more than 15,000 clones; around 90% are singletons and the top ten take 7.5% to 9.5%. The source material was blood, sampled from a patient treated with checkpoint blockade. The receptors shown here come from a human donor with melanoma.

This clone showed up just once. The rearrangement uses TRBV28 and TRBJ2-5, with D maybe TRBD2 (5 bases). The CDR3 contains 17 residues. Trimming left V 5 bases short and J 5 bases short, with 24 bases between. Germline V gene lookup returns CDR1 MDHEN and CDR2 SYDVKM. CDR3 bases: TGTGCCAGCAGTCCCCCTTTACCGTTGGCGGGTTGGGAGACCCAGTACTTC. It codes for CASSPPLPLAGWETQYF.

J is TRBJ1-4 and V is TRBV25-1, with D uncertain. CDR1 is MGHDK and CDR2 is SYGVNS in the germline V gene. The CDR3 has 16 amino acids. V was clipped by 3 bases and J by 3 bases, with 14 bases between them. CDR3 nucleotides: TGTGCCAGCAGTGATCTAGGTAGTGGTGCTAATGAAAAACTGTTTTTT. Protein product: CASSDLGSGANEKLFF.

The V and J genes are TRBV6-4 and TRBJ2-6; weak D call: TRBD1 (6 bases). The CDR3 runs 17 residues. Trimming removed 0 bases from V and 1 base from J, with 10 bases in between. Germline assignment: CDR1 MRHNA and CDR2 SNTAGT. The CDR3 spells CASSDSPTGSGANVLTF. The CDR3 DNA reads TGTGCCAGCAGTGACTCGCCAACAGGGTCTGGGGCCAACGTCCTGACTTTC.

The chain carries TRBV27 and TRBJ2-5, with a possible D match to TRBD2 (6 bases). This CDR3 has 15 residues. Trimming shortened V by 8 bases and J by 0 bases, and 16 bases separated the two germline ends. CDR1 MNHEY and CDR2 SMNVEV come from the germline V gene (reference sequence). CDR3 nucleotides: TGTGCCAGCGGGGGACTCCCCCCGTACCAAGAGACCCAGTACTTC. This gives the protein CASGGLPPYQETQYF.

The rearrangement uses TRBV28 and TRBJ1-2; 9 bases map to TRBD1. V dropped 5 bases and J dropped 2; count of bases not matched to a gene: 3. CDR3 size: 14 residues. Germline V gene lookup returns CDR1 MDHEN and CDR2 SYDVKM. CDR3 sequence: CASSLGQGNYGYTF. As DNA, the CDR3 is TGTGCCAGCAGTCTAGGACAGGGGAACTATGGCTACACCTTC.

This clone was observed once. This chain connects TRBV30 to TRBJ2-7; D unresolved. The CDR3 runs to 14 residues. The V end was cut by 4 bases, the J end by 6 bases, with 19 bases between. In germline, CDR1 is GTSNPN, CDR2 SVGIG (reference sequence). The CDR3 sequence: CAWNIYDNLGEQYF. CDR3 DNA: TGTGCCTGGAACATATATGACAACCTCGGCGAGCAGTACTTC.

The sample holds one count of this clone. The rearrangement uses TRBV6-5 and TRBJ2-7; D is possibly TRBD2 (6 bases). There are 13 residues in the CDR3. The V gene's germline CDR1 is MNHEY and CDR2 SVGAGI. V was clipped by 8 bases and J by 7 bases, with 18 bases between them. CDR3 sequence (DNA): TGTGCCAGCTGGGAGGACCACATCAGGGAGCAGTACTTC. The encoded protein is CASWEDHIREQYF.

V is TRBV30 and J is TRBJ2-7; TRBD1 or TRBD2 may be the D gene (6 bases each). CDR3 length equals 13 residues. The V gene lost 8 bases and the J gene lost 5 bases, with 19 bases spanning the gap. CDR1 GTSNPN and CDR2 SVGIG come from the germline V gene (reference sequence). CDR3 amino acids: CAGGGTVSNEQYF. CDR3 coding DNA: TGTGCCGGGGGCGGGACGGTTTCGAACGAGCAGTACTTC. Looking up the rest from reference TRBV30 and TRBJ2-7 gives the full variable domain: SQTIHQWPATLVQPVGSPLSLECTVEGTSNPNLYWYRQAAGRGLQLLFYSVGIGQISSEVPQNLSASRPQDRQFILSSKKLLLSDSGFYLCAGGGTVSNEQYFGPGTRLTVT.

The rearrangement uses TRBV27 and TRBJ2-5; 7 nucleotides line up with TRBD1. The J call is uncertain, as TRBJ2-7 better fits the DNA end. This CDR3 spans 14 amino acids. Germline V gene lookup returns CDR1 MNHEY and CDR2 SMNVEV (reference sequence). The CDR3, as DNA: TGTGCCAGTGGGACGGGGCAGGGGGTCTACGAGCAGTACTTC. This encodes CASGTGQGVYEQYF.

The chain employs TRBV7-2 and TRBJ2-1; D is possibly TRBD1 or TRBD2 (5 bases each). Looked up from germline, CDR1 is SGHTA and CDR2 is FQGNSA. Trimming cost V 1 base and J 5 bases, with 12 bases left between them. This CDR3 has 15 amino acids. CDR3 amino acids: CASSLVGWGNNEQFF. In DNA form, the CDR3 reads TGTGCCAGCAGCTTAGTGGGGTGGGGGAACAATGAGCAGTTCTTC.

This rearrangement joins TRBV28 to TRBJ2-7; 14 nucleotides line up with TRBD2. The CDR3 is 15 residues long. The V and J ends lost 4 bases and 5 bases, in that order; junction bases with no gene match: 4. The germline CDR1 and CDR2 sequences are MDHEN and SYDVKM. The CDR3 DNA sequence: TGTGCCAGCAGTTCGGGGACTAGCGGGAGAGACGAGCAGTACTTC. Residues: CASSSGTSGRDEQYF.

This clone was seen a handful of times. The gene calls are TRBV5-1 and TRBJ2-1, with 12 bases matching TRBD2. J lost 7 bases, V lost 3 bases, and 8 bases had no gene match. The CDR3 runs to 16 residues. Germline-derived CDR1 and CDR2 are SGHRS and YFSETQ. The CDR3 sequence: CASSWASGRALNEQFF. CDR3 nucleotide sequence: TGCGCCAGCAGCTGGGCTAGCGGGAGGGCCTTGAATGAGCAGTTCTTC.

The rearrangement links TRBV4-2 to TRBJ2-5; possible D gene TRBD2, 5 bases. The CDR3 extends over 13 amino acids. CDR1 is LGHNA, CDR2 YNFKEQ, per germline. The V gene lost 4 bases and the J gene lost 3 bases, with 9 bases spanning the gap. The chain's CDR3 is CASSPLGEETQYF. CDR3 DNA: TGTGCCAGCAGCCCTTTGGGAGAAGAGACCCAGTACTTC.

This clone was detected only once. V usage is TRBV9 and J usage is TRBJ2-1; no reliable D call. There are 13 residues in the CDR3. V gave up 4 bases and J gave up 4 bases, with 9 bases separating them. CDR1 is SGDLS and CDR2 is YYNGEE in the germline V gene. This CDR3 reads CASSPPVYNEQFF. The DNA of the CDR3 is TGTGCCAGCAGCCCCCCGGTGTACAATGAGCAGTTCTTC.

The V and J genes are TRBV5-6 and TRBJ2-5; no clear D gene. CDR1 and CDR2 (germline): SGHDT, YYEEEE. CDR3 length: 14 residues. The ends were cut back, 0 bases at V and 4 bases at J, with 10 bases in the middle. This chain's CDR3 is CASSLDPRRETQYF. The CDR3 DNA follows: TGTGCCAGCAGCTTGGACCCCAGGCGAGAGACCCAGTACTTC. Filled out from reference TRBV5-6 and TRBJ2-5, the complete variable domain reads DAGVTQSPTHLIKTRGQQVTLRCSPKSGHDTVSWYQQALGQGPQFIFQYYEEEERQRGNFPDRFSGHQFPNYSSELNVNALLLGDSALYLCASSLDPRRETQYFGPGTRLLVL.

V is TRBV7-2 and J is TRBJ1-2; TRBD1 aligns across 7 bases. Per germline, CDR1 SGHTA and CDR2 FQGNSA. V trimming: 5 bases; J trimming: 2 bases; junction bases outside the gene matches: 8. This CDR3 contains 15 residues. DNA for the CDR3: TGTGCCAGCAGCGTAAACAGGGGAGAAAACTATGGCTACACCTTC. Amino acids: CASSVNRGENYGYTF.

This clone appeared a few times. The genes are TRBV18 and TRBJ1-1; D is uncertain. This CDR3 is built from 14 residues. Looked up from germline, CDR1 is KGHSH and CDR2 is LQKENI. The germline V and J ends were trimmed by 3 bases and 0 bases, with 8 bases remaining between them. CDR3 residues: CASSPTVLNTEAFF. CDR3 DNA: TGTGCCAGCTCACCTACGGTGTTGAACACTGAAGCTTTCTTT.

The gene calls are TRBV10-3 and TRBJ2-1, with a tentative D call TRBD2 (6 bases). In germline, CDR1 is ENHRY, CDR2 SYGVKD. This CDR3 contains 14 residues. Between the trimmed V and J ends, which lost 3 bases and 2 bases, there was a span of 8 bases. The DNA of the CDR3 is TGTGCCATCAGTGATCTAGCGACCTACAATGAGCAGTTCTTC. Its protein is CAISDLATYNEQFF.

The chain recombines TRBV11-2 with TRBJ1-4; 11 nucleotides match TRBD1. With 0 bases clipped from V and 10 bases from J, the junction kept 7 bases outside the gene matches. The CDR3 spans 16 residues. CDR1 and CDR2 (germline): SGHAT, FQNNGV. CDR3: CASSLDRTGGRGKLFF. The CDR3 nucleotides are TGTGCCAGCAGCTTAGATAGGACAGGGGGCAGGGGAAAACTGTTTTTT.

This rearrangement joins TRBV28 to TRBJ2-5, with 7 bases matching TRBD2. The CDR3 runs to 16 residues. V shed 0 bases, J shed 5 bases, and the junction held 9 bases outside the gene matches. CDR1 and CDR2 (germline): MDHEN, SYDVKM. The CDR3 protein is CASSLWQAAGGETQYF. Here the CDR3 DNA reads TGTGCCAGCAGTTTATGGCAGGCAGCCGGGGGGGAGACCCAGTACTTC.

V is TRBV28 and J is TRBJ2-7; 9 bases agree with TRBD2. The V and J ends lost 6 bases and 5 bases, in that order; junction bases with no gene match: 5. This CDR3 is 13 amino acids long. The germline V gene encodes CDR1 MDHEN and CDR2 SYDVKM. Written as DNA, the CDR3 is TGTGCCAGCAGAAGCGGGGGGAAACACGAGCAGTACTTC. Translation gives CASRSGGKHEQYF. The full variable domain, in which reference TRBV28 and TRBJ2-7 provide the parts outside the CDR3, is DVKVTQSSRYLVKRTGEKVFLECVQDMDHENMFWYRQDPGLGLRLIYFSYDVKMKEKGDIPEGYSVSREKKERFSLILESASTNQTSMYLCASRSGGKHEQYFGPGTRLTVT.

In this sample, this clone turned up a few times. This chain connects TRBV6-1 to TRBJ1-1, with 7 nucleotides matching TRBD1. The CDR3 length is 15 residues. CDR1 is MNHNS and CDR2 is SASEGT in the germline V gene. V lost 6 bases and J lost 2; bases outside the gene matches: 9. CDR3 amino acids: CASRIEGQVNTEAFF. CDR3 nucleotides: TGTGCCAGCAGGATTGAAGGACAGGTTAACACTGAAGCTTTCTTT.

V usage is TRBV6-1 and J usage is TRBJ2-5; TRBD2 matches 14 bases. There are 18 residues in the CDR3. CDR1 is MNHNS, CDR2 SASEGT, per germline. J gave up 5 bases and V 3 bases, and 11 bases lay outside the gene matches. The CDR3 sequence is CASSDVGLAGGWVETQYF. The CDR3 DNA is TGTGCCAGCAGTGACGTCGGACTAGCGGGAGGCTGGGTCGAGACCCAGTACTTC.

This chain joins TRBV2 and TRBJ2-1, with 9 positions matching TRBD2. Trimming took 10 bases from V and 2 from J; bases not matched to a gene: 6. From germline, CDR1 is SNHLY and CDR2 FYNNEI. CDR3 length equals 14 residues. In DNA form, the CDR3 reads TGTGCCAACCGCTCTAGCGGGGCCTACAATGAGCAGTTCTTC. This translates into CANRSSGAYNEQFF.

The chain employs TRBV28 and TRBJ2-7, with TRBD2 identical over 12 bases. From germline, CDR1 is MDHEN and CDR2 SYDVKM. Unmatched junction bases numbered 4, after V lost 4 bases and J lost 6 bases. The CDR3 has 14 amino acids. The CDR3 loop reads CASSSGLAGSEQYF. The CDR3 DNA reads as TGTGCCAGCAGTTCCGGACTAGCGGGAAGCGAGCAGTACTTC.

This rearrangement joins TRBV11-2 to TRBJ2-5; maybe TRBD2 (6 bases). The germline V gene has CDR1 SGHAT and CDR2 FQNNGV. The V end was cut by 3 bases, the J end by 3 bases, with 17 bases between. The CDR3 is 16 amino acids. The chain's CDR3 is CASSFPSGSGEETQYF. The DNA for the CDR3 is TGTGCCAGCAGCTTCCCCTCCGGTAGCGGTGAAGAGACCCAGTACTTC.

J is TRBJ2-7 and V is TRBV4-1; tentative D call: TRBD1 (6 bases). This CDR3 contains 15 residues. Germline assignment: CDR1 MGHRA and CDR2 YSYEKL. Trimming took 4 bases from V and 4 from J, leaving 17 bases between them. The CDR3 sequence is CASSLRQGNSYEQYF. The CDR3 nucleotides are TGCGCCAGCAGCCTCCGGCAGGGGAACTCATACGAGCAGTACTTC.

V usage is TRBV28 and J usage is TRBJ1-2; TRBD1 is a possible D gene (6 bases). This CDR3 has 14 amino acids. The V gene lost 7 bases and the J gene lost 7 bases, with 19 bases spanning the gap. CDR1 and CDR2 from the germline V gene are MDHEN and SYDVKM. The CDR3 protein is CASTRRGAKAGYTF. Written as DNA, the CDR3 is TGTGCCAGCACCCGACGGGGGGCAAAGGCTGGCTACACCTTC.

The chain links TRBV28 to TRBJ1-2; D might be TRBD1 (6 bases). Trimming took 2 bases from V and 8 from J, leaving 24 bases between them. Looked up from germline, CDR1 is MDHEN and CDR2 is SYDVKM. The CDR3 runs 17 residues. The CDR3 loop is CASSLTQGNPAYHGYTF. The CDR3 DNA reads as TGTGCCAGCAGTTTAACGCAGGGGAACCCAGCCTATCACGGCTACACCTTC.

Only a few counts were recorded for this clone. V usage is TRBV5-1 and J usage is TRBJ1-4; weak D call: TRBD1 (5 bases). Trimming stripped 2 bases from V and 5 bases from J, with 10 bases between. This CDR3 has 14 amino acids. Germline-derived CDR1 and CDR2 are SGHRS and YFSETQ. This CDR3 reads CASSLQEGNEKLFF. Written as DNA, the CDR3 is TGCGCCAGCAGCTTACAGGAAGGGAATGAAAAACTGTTTTTT. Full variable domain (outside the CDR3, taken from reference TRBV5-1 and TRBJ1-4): KAGVTQTPRYLIKTRGQQVTLSCSPISGHRSVSWYQQTPGQGLQFLFEYFSETQRNKGNFPGRFSGRQFSNSRSEMNVSTLELGDSALYLCASSLQEGNEKLFFGSGTQLSVL.